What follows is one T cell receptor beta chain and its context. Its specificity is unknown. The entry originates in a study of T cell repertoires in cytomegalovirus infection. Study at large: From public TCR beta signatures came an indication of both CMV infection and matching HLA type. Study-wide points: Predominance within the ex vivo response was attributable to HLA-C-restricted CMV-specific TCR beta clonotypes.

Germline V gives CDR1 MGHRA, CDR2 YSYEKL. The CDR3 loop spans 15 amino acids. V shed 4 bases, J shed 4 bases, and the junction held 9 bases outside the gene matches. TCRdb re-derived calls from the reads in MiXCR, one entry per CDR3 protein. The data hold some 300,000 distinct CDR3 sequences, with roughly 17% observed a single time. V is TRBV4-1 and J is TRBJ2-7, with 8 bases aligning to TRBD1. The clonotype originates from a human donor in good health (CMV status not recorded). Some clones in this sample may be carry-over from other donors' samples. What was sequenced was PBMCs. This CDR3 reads CASSRSGQGKYEQYF. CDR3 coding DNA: TGCGCCAGCAGCCGATCCGGACAGGGAAAATACGAGCAGTACTTC.